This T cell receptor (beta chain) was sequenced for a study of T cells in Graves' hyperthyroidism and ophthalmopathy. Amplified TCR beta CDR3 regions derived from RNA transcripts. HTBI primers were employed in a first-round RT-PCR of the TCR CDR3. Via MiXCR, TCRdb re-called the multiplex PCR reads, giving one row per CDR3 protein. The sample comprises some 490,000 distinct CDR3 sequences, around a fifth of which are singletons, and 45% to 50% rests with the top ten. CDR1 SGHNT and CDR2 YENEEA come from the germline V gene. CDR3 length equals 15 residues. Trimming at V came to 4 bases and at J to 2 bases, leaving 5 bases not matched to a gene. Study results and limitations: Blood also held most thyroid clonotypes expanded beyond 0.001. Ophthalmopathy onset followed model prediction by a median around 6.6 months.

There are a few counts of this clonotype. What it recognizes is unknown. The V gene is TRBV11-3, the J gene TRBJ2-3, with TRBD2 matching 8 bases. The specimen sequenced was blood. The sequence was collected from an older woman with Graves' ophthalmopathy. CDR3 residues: CASSSLAGPTDTQYF. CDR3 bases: TGTGCCAGCAGCTCGCTAGCGGGCCCCACAGATACGCAGTATTTT.